This T cell receptor beta chain comes out of a study of response to subunit inactivated influenza vaccine. From the RT-PCR reads, TCRdb called clonotypes with MiXCR, one entry per CDR3 protein. Among about 700,000 distinct CDR3 sequences listed, around 13% were seen once. CDR3 length: 18 residues. Germline V CDR1 and CDR2: MDHEN, SYDVKM. Unmatched junction bases numbered 18, after V lost 3 bases and J lost 6 bases. The chain uses TRBV28 and TRBJ2-7, with TRBD2 identical over 9 bases. Sequences were derived from PBMCs from blood, sampled 14 to 15 days before vaccination. The receptor comes from a man aged 50-60 years who received an inactivated influenza vaccine. This CDR3 is CASSFPSYIAGEVREQYF. The CDR3 coding sequence is TGTGCCAGCAGTTTCCCGAGTTACATAGCGGGAGAAGTACGCGAGCAGTACTTC.